This T cell receptor (beta chain) came from a study of blood T cell repertoires in COVID-19. This CDR3 comprises 14 residues. After removal of 2 bases from V and 4 bases from J, the junction contained 5 bases not matched to a gene. Germline CDR1 and CDR2: GTSNPN and SVGIG (reference sequence). TCRdb keeps only in-frame clones here, not all; method: immunoSEQ multiplex PCR. Among around 250,000 clones listed, around 89% were seen once. Either two negative PCRs, clearance, or symptom resolution qualified Cohort 3 donors as recovered. This TCR was sampled from a woman under 40 who had recovered from COVID-19. J is TRBJ1-5 and V is TRBV30; 7 bases match TRBD1. The sample taken for sequencing was PBMCs or T cells enriched from blood (not recorded which). The CDR3 loop reads CAWSPDRANQPQHF. CDR3 in DNA: TGTGCCTGGAGTCCCGACAGGGCAAATCAGCCCCAGCATTTT.